A selection of T cell receptor beta chains follows, all from one sample in a study of cytomegalovirus exposure and HLA in healthy donors. Clones were read by immunoSEQ multiplex PCR, and TCRdb kept only the in-frame ones, dropping some. Among 100,000 to 120,000 clones listed, 75% to 85% were seen once. Source material: PBMCs. The source is a man aged 18 to 35 in good health and CMV-seronegative. CDR3s include the opening cysteine and the closing phenylalanine or tryptophan. The order of the fields is V gene, J gene, CDR3 protein.

>TRBV4-3|TRBJ2-7
CASSQAGGRTYEQYF
>TRBV6-5|TRBJ2-7
CASSSGGKQYF
>TRBV27|TRBJ2-2
CASSLSTQGHTGELFF
>TRBV28|TRBJ1-5
CASSTGNSNQPQHF
>TRBV10-2|TRBJ2-7
CASSVRLAAYEQYF
>TRBV7-3|TRBJ2-1
CASSRGGVSYNEQFF
>TRBV25-1|TRBJ2-1
CASSEPAGDIHEQFF
>TRBV9|TRBJ1-3
CASSVDGNSGNTIYF
>TRBV7-7|TRBJ2-3
CASSLAGGTDTQYF
>TRBV7-9|TRBJ2-7
CASSLALGAYEQYF
>TRBV5-1|TRBJ2-2
CASSPDPSGQYSNTGELFF
>TRBV27|TRBJ2-2
CASNSIRQGSRTGELFF
>TRBV5-1|TRBJ2-5
CASSSSETQYF
>TRBV7-3|TRBJ1-1
CASSQTGLGGTEAFF
>TRBV7-9|.
CASSSGTSGSQPYEQYF
>TRBV7-3|TRBJ2-1
CASSPRRSLYNEQFF
>TRBV4-1|TRBJ2-1
CASSHGTSGRANDEQFF